This TCR beta chain was found in a study of cytomegalovirus exposure and HLA in healthy donors. Overall study findings and caveats: Researchers counted some 150 TCR beta chains as cytomegalovirus-associated.

Trimming removed 5 bases from V and 7 bases from J, with 18 bases in between. The CDR3 is made up of 14 amino acids. Germline assignment: CDR1 SGHNT and CDR2 YYREEE (reference sequence). On this clone itself: The antigen is not known.

The PCR ran on 60 Vbeta and 13 Jbeta primers. Authors' data handling: In a later analysis, about 11 million of approximately 80 million unique beta chains occurred in at least two donors. The method was immunoSEQ multiplex PCR; TCRdb's version includes in-frame clones alone and lacks a portion of them. V and J calls plus clone size are reproduced from that table; the DNA served to infer D and trimming. The sample holds about 120,000 clones; 70% to 80% are singletons and the top ten take 4.5% to 5%. The chain combines TRBV5-4 with TRBJ1-1, with a possible D match to TRBD1 (5 bases). The TCR originated in a man in his fifties in good health and CMV-seropositive. The sample consisted of PBMCs. The CDR3 here is CASREREGVGEAFF. CDR3 in DNA: TGTGCCAGCAGGGAGCGAGAAGGGGTTGGTGAAGCTTTCTTT.